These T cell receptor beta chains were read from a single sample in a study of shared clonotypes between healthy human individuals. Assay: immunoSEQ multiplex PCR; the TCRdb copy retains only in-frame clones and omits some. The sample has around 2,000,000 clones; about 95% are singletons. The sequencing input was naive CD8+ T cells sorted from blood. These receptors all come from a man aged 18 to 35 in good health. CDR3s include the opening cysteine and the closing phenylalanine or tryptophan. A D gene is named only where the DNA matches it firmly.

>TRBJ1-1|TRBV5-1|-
CASSLEGLGTEAFF
TGCGCCAGCAGCTTGGAGGGACTTGGCACTGAAGCTTTCTTT
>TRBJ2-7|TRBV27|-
CASSIGQSSYEQYF
TGTGCCAGCAGTATCGGACAGAGCTCCTACGAGCAGTACTTC
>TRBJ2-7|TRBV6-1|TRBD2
CASSLAGGTYEQYF
TGTGCCAGCAGTTTAGCGGGAGGGACCTACGAGCAGTACTTC
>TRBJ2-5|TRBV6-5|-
CASSFRSQETQYF
TGTGCCAGCAGTTTTCGGTCCCAAGAGACCCAGTACTTC
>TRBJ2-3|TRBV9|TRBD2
CASSPPSGRVVGTDTQYF
TGTGCCAGCAGCCCTCCTAGCGGGAGGGTGGTCGGCACAGATACGCAGTATTTT
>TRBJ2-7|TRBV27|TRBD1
CASSLSQGGEQYF
TGTGCCAGCAGTCTCTCACAGGGGGGCGAGCAGTACTTC
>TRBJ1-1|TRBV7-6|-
CASSYDWATEAFF
TGTGCCAGCAGCTATGACTGGGCCACTGAAGCTTTCTTT
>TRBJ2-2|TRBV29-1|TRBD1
CSVEVPTGGSTGELFF
TGCAGCGTTGAAGTGCCTACAGGGGGGAGTACCGGGGAGCTGTTTTTT
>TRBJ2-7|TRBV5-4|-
CASSLLVGGGGEQYF
TGTGCCAGCAGCTTGCTTGTAGGAGGGGGCGGCGAGCAGTACTTC
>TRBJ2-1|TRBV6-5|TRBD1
CASTWDSSYNEQFF
TGTGCCAGCACGTGGGACAGCTCCTACAATGAGCAGTTCTTC
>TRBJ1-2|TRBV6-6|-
CASMSGTVYGYTF
TGTGCCAGCATGTCAGGGACCGTTTATGGCTACACCTTC
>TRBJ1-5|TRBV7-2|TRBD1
CASSPSPGTGDHFNQPQHF
TGTGCCAGCAGCCCAAGTCCCGGGACAGGGGATCATTTCAATCAGCCCCAGCATTTT
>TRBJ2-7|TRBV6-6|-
CASSYSVGYEQYF
TGTGCCAGCAGTTACTCTGTCGGCTACGAGCAGTACTTC
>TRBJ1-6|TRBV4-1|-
CASSQEGGNNSPLHF
TGCGCCAGCAGCCAAGAGGGGGGTAACAATTCACCCCTCCACTTT